The subject of this entry is one TCR beta chain. This CDR3 region has 13 residues. Germline CDR1 MRHNA, CDR2 SNTAGT. The V end lost 4 bases, the J end lost 1 base, and 7 bases lay between the germline ends. Only in-frame clones appear in the TCRdb table, and some are missing; sequencing was by immunoSEQ multiplex PCR. The table includes about 160,000 clones, roughly 85% detected once. These data originate in a study of blood T cell repertoires in COVID-19. The sequenced sample was peripheral blood. J is TRBJ1-1 and V is TRBV6-4; D is uncertain. The TCR sequence derives from a woman aged 55-70 years with COVID-19, enrolled during active disease. CDR3 bases: TGTGCCAGCAGTGCACAGAGGAACACTGAAGCTTTCTTT. Its translation: CASSAQRNTEAFF.